The clone carrying this T cell receptor beta chain has just a few counts. Stated treatment: randomized to nivolumab then ipilimumab (arm A) or the reverse (arm B). None of the patients previously received DNA-damaging chemotherapy. PBMC sorting kept live CD3+CD8+ cells without CD19 or CD56. Germline lookup yields CDR1 SGHVS and CDR2 FQNEAQ. The V and J ends lost 5 bases and 7 bases respectively, with 3 bases between them. The CDR3 is 10 residues long. The data are from a study of sequential checkpoint blockade in melanoma. At the level of the study: Patients were randomized 1:1 to nivolumab-then-ipilimumab or ipilimumab-then-nivolumab first-line. Both treatment sequences were followed by maintenance nivolumab.

This table comes from immunoSEQ multiplex PCR, and its TCRdb copy is limited to in-frame clones, with some not included. The sample comprises roughly 18,000 clones, roughly 70% of which are singletons, and about 10% rests with the top ten. The source of this sequence is a human donor with melanoma. The sequenced sample was CD8+ T cells sorted from blood (inferred from file names), obtained from a patient given nivolumab and ipilimumab in sequence. The gene calls are TRBV7-8 and TRBJ2-1, with D unresolved. CDR3 sequence reads: CASSQNEQFF. CDR3 coding DNA: TGTGCCAGCAGCCAAAATGAGCAGTTCTTC. The full variable domain, in which reference TRBV7-8 and TRBJ2-1 provide the parts outside the CDR3, is GAGVSQSPRYKVAKRGQDVALRCDPISGHVSLFWYQQALGQGPEFLTYFQNEAQLDKSGLPSDRFFAERPEGSVSTLKIQRTQQEDSAVYLCASSQNEQFFGPGTRLTVL.